This T cell receptor beta chain was sequenced during a study of Ad26.COV2.S vaccination and SARS-CoV-2 variants. Study-wide results and caveats: People who got the vaccine or the placebo had similar non-spike TCR breadth. Estimates derived from TCR breadth and depth analyses may have underestimated total T cell responses.

This clone was counted between two and nine times. Antigen unknown. Trimming stripped 3 bases from V and 0 bases from J, with 6 bases between. The CDR3 covers 14 residues. CDR1 and CDR2 (germline): SGHNT, YYREEE (reference sequence). Data came from immunoSEQ multiplex PCR; TCRdb stores just in-frame clones and leaves some out. Of about 350,000 clones detected, roughly nine tenths appear once; the ten largest clones hold roughly 3.9%. This chain joins TRBV5-4 and TRBJ2-2; no clear D gene. Sequenced material: peripheral blood, taken after recovery from COVID-19. The sequence was collected from a human donor who had recovered from COVID-19. The chain's CDR3 is CASSSLTNTGELFF. In DNA, the CDR3 is TGTGCCAGCAGCTCCCTAACGAACACCGGGGAGCTGTTTTTT.